The present TCR beta chain was sequenced within a study of blood T cell repertoires in COVID-19. Study summary: Acute and convalescent COVID-19 specimens originated in the United States, Italy and Spain. From T cells, B-cell-depleted T cells, or PBMCs came the material, which was cDNA or gDNA.

Original analysis: Counts of nucleated cells, estimated from reference gene primer amplification, were obtained. The method was immunoSEQ multiplex PCR; TCRdb's version includes in-frame clones alone and lacks a portion of them. V, J and clone size are those of that table, while D and trimming were read from the DNA. The table lists roughly 73,000 clones, 85% to 90% of them singletons. Trimming removed 1 base from V and 7 bases from J; junction bases left unmatched: 7. This CDR3 is 16 amino acids long. The germline V gene has CDR1 SGHVS and CDR2 FNYEAQ. The V gene is TRBV7-6, the J gene TRBJ2-1; 10 bases agree with TRBD2. The clonotype comes from a man older than 75 with acute or convalescent COVID-19. The sequenced material came from peripheral blood. The CDR3 loop is CASSLGPSGSTNEQFF. CDR3 coding DNA: TGTGCCAGCAGCTTAGGCCCTAGCGGGAGTACAAATGAGCAGTTCTTC.